The 3 T cell receptor beta chains below come from one sample, sequenced in a study of T cell repertoires in aging, cancer and after chemotherapy. Multiplex touch-down PCR with TRB-A/B primers amplified rearranged V-D-J TRB sequences. TCRdb reprocessed the multiplex PCR reads with MiXCR, giving one entry per CDR3 protein. This sample has 2,000 or so distinct CDR3 sequences, with around 24% found just once. Peripheral blood genomic DNA, not sorted cells or RNA, was the template. The sample taken for sequencing was blood. All receptors come from a human donor with a solid tumor.

The chain recombines TRBV19 with TRBJ1-2; unclear D gene. V lost 6 bases and J 7 bases, leaving 12 bases between the germline ends. CDR3 size: 12 residues. The germline CDR1 and CDR2 sequences are LNHDA and SQIVND (reference sequence). This CDR3 reads CASRDYVAGYTF. CDR3 DNA: TGTGCCAGTAGAGACTACGTGGCTGGCTACACCTTC.

This clonotype is medium-sized by share. The chain links TRBV6-1 to TRBJ1-5; possibly TRBD1 for D (6 bases). Germline V gene sequence: CDR1 MNHNS, CDR2 SASEGT. Trimming took 6 bases from V and 4 from J, leaving 10 bases between them. This CDR3 is 13 amino acids long. The CDR3 here is CASREGTNQPQHF. The CDR3 bases are TGTGCCAGCAGGGAGGGGACAAATCAGCCCCAGCATTTT.

The V gene is TRBV5-6, the J gene TRBJ2-3; maybe TRBD2 (5 bases). V was cut by 2 bases and J by 0 bases, with 16 bases left in between. The germline gives CDR1 SGHDT, CDR2 YYEEEE. The CDR3 length is 17 residues. The CDR3 region is CASSFLAEGKSTDTQYF. CDR3 in DNA: TGTGCCAGCAGCTTCTTGGCTGAGGGAAAAAGCACAGATACGCAGTATTTT.